One sample yielded the 4 T cell receptor beta chains listed below, sequenced in a study of vaccination effects on CD4 cells after COVID-19. Sequencing in the ViraFEST assay came after antigen-specific CD4+ T cells had been expanded with viral peptide pools, which were used to stimulate PBMC. Researchers isolated CD4+ T cells once 9 to 11 days of culture had elapsed. SARS-CoV-2 infected the person between March and December 2020, as confirmed by PCR. Profiled with immunoSEQ multiplex PCR; TCRdb holds only in-frame clones, not every one. The table has about 27,000 clones, around 82% seen once. No antigens are known for them. The material was CD4+ T cells from PBMCs cultured with HCoV-NL63 spike peptides, obtained before COVID-19 vaccination. All receptors come from a human donor who had a prior SARS-CoV-2 infection.

The chain couples TRBV5-4 to TRBJ2-7; no clear D. CDR1 is SGHNT, CDR2 YYREEE, per germline (reference sequence). The CDR3 has 15 amino acids. The germline V and J ends were trimmed by 1 base and 0 bases, with 11 bases remaining between them. CDR3 DNA sequence: TGTGCCAGCAGCTTGCGGCCCGAGAGCTCCTACGAGCAGTACTTC. Protein: CASSLRPESSYEQYF.

This clone occurred once. The rearrangement joins TRBV3-1 (or the pseudogene TRBV3-2) to TRBJ1-2; no definite D call. V gave up 4 bases and J gave up 3 bases, with 12 bases separating them. The CDR3 is made up of 14 amino acids. Germline V gene sequence: CDR1 LGHDT, CDR2 YNNKEL (reference sequence). The CDR3 nucleotides read TGTGCCAGCAGCCCATCCGAAAGACACTATGGCTACACCTTC. This translates into CASSPSERHYGYTF.

The V and J genes are TRBV24-1 and TRBJ2-5, with TRBD1 as a possible D gene (6 bases). The CDR3 is 12 residues long. Trimming shortened V by 5 bases and J by 5 bases, and 8 bases separated the two germline ends. In germline, CDR1 is KGHDR, CDR2 SFDVKD. CDR3 nucleotides: TGTGCCACCAGTGTCAGGGGTGAGACCCAGTACTTC. Translation: CATSVRGETQYF.

This clone was counted a few times. The V gene is TRBV30, the J gene TRBJ2-7; perhaps D is TRBD1 or TRBD2 (6 bases each). Germline V gene lookup returns CDR1 GTSNPN and CDR2 SVGIG (reference sequence). V gave up 5 bases and J gave up 2 bases, with 19 bases separating them. CDR3 length equals 15 residues. CDR3: CAWLFFTGATYEQYF. In DNA, the CDR3 is TGTGCCTGGCTATTTTTCACGGGGGCGACCTACGAGCAGTACTTC.